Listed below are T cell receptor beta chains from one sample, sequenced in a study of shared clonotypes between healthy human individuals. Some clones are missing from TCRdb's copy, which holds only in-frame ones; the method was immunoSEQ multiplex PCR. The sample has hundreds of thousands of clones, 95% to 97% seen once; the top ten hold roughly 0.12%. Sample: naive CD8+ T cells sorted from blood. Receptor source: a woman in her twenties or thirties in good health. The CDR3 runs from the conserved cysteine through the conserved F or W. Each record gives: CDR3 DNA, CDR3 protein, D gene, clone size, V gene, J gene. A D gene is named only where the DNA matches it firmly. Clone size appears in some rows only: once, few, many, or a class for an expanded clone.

TGTGCCAGCAGCGGGTGGACTAGCGGCCCGTCCAATGAGCAGTTCTTC	CASSGWTSGPSNEQFF	TRBD2	-	TRBV9	TRBJ2-1
TGTGCCAGCAGCCCCCTGAACTACGAGCAGTACTTC	CASSPLNYEQYF	-	-	TRBV7-9	TRBJ2-7
TGTGCCAGCAAAGAGTCAGGGGGCTACGAGCAGTACTTC	CASKESGGYEQYF	TRBD1	-	TRBV6-1	TRBJ2-7
TGCAGTGCTAGGTGGGAGAATGAGCAGTTCTTC	CSARWENEQFF	-	-	TRBV20-1	TRBJ2-1
TGTGCCAGCAGCTTTCAGGGACCGACGGAGACCCAGTACTTC	CASSFQGPTETQYF	-	-	TRBV7-6	TRBJ2-5
TGTGCCAGCAGCGTAGACAATCAGGGACGGGCTGAGACCCAGTACTTC	CASSVDNQGRAETQYF	-	-	TRBV9	TRBJ2-5
TGCGCCAGCAGTGTAGGCAGGGACGGATCCTACGAGCAGTACTTC	CASSVGRDGSYEQYF	-	-	TRBV10-1	TRBJ2-7
TGTGCCAGCAGTTTAGTCACAGGGGGGACCACTGAAGCTTTCTTT	CASSLVTGGTTEAFF	TRBD1	-	TRBV27	TRBJ1-1
TGTGCCAGCAGCTTGGGGGCTGATGAGCAGTTCTTC	CASSLGADEQFF	-	-	TRBV11-2	TRBJ2-1
TGTGCCAGCAGTAGGGTCGCGGGACCCCACACTGAAGCTTTCTTT	CASSRVAGPHTEAFF	-	-	TRBV28	TRBJ1-1
TGCGCCAGCAGCTTGACAGGACACGAGCAGTACTTC	CASSLTGHEQYF	-	-	TRBV5-1	TRBJ2-7
TGTGCCAGCAGGCGGGACAGCCAAGAGACCCAGTACTTC	CASRRDSQETQYF	-	once	TRBV13	TRBJ2-5
TGTGCCAGCATATTGGGGACTTCTATCCACAATGAGCAGTTCTTC	CASILGTSIHNEQFF	-	-	TRBV28	TRBJ2-1
TGTGCCAGCAGCTTAGCAGGGGGGGCTGGGGCCAACGTCCTGACTTTC	CASSLAGGAGANVLTF	-	-	TRBV7-9	TRBJ2-6
TGTGCCAGCAGCTTAGGGGGGCGGCCCACTGAAGCTTTCTTT	CASSLGGRPTEAFF	-	-	TRBV7-9	TRBJ1-1
TGTGCCAGCAGGACCAGGACAGGCTCTGGAAACACCATATATTTT	CASRTRTGSGNTIYF	TRBD1	-	TRBV2	TRBJ1-3
TGTGCCAGTAGTATAGGCCGGACACCGAACACCGGGGAGCTGTTTTTT	CASSIGRTPNTGELFF	-	-	TRBV19	TRBJ2-2
TGTGCCAGCAGTTACAGGGAAACCTACGAGCAGTACTTC	CASSYRETYEQYF	-	-	TRBV28	TRBJ2-7
TGTGCCAGCAGTATCCCTGCGGGCGAGCAGTACTTC	CASSIPAGEQYF	-	-	TRBV27	TRBJ2-7
TGTGCCAGCAGCTTAGAGGCAGGGTACTACGAGCAGTACTTC	CASSLEAGYYEQYF	-	-	TRBV7-2	TRBJ2-7
TGCGCCAGCACTTTACTTCGGACTAGCGACAATGAGCAGTTCTTC	CASTLLRTSDNEQFF	TRBD2	-	TRBV5-1	TRBJ2-1
TGTGCCATCAGTGAAAGGCAGGACTCTAATCAGCCCCAGCATTTT	CAISERQDSNQPQHF	-	-	TRBV10-3	TRBJ1-5
TGTGCCAGCAGTTTATCAGAGTACACTGAAGCTTTCTTT	CASSLSEYTEAFF	-	-	TRBV27	TRBJ1-1
TGTGCCACCAGCAGAGATGCCCGTGCTGGGGGCGAGCAGTACTTC	CATSRDARAGGEQYF	-	-	TRBV15	TRBJ2-7
TGTGCCAGCAGTGAAGGGATTGGGACAGATTCTGGCTACACCTTC	CASSEGIGTDSGYTF	TRBD1	-	TRBV2	TRBJ1-2
TGTGCCAGCAGCTTAGGACATATGAACACCGGGGAGCTGTTTTTT	CASSLGHMNTGELFF	-	-	TRBV7-9	TRBJ2-2
TGTGCCTGGGGGGACAGGGGCTACAATGAGCAGTTCTTC	CAWGDRGYNEQFF	TRBD1	-	TRBV30	TRBJ2-1
TGTGCCAGCAGCTTACAGGGCTGGGCCAACGTCCTGACTTTC	CASSLQGWANVLTF	-	-	TRBV7-2	TRBJ2-6
TGCGCCAGCAGCCCTAGACTAGCGGGAGCTCGGGAGCAGTTCTTC	CASSPRLAGAREQFF	TRBD2	once	TRBV4-1	TRBJ2-1
TGTGCCACCAGCAGAGTAACAGGGGGCACTGAAGCTTTCTTT	CATSRVTGGTEAFF	TRBD1	-	TRBV15	TRBJ1-1
TGTGCCAGCGGACCAGGACTAGCGGCCGGGGAGCAGTTCTTC	CASGPGLAAGEQFF	TRBD2	once	TRBV5-4	TRBJ2-1
TGTGCCAGCAGCGTAGAGGGTAGCGGGAGTCGGCATGAGCAGTTCTTC	CASSVEGSGSRHEQFF	TRBD2	once	TRBV9	TRBJ2-1
TGTGCCAGCAGCTTACCAATACAGGGCTCTAACTATGGCTACACCTTC	CASSLPIQGSNYGYTF	-	-	TRBV11-2	TRBJ1-2
TGTGCCAGCAGTTTAAACAGGGGGTTCTATGGCTACACCTTC	CASSLNRGFYGYTF	TRBD1	-	TRBV28	TRBJ1-2
TGTGCCACCAGTTGGCGGTGGGGGGGAGGGACTGAAGCTTTCTTT	CATSWRWGGGTEAFF	-	-	TRBV27	TRBJ1-1
TGTGCCAGTAGCCATTGGGGACAGGGTGGCGAGCAGTACTTC	CASSHWGQGGEQYF	TRBD1	-	TRBV19	TRBJ2-7
TGTGCCTGGACTTGGCTAGCGGACACAGATACGCAGTATTTT	CAWTWLADTDTQYF	TRBD2	-	TRBV30	TRBJ2-3
TGTGCCAGCAGCCCGGGGGTTGGGGGCGGCTCTGGAAACACCATATATTTT	CASSPGVGGGSGNTIYF	-	-	TRBV7-6	TRBJ1-3
TGTGCCAGCAGCTTAACCGGGAGGGGGAATGAGCAGTTCTTC	CASSLTGRGNEQFF	TRBD2	-	TRBV7-3	TRBJ2-1
TGTGCCAGCAGGGGACAGGGATACAATGAGCAGTTCTTC	CASRGQGYNEQFF	TRBD1	-	TRBV9	TRBJ2-1
TGTGCCAGCAGTCGGTCGACAGGGTTGTCAGATACGCAGTATTTT	CASSRSTGLSDTQYF	TRBD1	-	TRBV28	TRBJ2-3
TGTGCCAGCAGCTTAGCGCTCGGACAGGGAACTGGAAACACCATATATTTT	CASSLALGQGTGNTIYF	TRBD1	-	TRBV7-8	TRBJ1-3
TGTGCCAGCGACCTGGGACTATTCCCAGATACGCAGTATTTT	CASDLGLFPDTQYF	TRBD2	once	TRBV11-2	TRBJ2-3
TGTGCCAGCAGTTACGGGTCTGGGGCCAACGTCCTGACTTTC	CASSYGSGANVLTF	-	-	TRBV6-6	TRBJ2-6
TGTGCCAGCAGCTTGGCCCTAGCGGGAGTGGCCAGCTACAATGAGCAGTTCTTC	CASSLALAGVASYNEQFF	TRBD2	-	TRBV5-4	TRBJ2-1
TGTGCCAGCAGTCCCGCTCCTCTCACAGATACGCAGTATTTT	CASSPAPLTDTQYF	-	-	TRBV27	TRBJ2-3